This TCR beta chain originates from a study of blood T cell repertoires in COVID-19. This clone came up a few times. The CDR3 is made up of 15 amino acids. The germline CDR1 and CDR2 sequences are SNHLY and FYNNEI. The ends were cut back, 0 bases at V and 2 bases at J, with 8 bases in the middle. Generated by immunoSEQ multiplex PCR, the TCRdb table keeps only in-frame clones and is missing some. The sample records some 50,000 clones, about 70% being singletons. This TCR derives from a woman in her 70s with acute or convalescent COVID-19. The V call is TRBV2, the J call TRBJ1-3; D is perhaps TRBD1 (5 bases). What was sequenced was peripheral blood. CDR3 coding DNA: TGTGCCAGCAGTGAAGCCAAGGGGACTGGAAACACCATATATTTT. This encodes CASSEAKGTGNTIYF.